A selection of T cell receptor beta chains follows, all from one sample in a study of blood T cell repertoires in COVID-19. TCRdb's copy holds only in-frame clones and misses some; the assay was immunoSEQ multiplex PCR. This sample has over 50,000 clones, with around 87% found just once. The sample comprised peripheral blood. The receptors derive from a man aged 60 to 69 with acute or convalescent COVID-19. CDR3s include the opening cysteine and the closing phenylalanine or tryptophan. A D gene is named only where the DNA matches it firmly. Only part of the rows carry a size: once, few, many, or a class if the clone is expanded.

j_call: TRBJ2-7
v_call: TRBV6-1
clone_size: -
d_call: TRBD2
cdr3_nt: TGTGCCAGCAGTGAAGCGCGGACTAGGGGCTACGAGCAGTACTTC
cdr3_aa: CASSEARTRGYEQYF

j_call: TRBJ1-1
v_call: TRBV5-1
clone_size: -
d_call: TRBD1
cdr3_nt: TGCGCCAGCAGCTTGGCCGGGACAGGGGGCGTGAACACTGAAGCTTTCTTT
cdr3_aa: CASSLAGTGGVNTEAFF

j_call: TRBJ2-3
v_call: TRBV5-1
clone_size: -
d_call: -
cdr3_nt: TGCGCCAGCAGCTTGGCGTCAGGAACCGGCACAGATACGCAGTATTTT
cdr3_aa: CASSLASGTGTDTQYF

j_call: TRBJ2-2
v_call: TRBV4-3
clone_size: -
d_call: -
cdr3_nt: TGCGCCAGCAGCCAGGGGGCCGGGGCCGTGAACACCGGGGAGCTGTTTTTT
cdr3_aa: CASSQGAGAVNTGELFF

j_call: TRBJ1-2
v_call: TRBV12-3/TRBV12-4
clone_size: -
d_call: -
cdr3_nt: TGTGCCAGCAGTACAGGGTATGGCTACACCTTC
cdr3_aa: CASSTGYGYTF

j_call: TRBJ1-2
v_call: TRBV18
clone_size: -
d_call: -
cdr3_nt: TGTGCCAGCTCACCCGCTCGGGTCGCTGGTAGCTATGGCTACACCTTC
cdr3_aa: CASSPARVAGSYGYTF

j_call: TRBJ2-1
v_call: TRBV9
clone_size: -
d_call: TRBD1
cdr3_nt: TGTGCCAGCAGCGTACCAGCCCCGACAGGGGACCCATACAATGAGCAGTTCTTC
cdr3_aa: CASSVPAPTGDPYNEQFF

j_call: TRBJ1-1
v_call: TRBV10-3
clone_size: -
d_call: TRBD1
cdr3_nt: TGTGCCATCAGAACAGGGGCGAACACTGAAGCTTTCTTT
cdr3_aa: CAIRTGANTEAFF

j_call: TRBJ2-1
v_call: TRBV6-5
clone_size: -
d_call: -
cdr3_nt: TGTGCCAGCAGTTACTCCCCTGGGGCGGGGAATGAGCAGTTCTTC
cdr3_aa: CASSYSPGAGNEQFF

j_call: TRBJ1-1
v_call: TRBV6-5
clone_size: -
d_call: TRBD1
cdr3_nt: TGTGCCACCGGACAGGGGGCGAACACTGAAGCTTTCTTT
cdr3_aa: CATGQGANTEAFF

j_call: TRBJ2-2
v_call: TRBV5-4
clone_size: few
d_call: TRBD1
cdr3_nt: TGTGCCAGCAGCTTAGCAGGGGGTGGGAACACCGGGGAGCTGTTTTTT
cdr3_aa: CASSLAGGGNTGELFF

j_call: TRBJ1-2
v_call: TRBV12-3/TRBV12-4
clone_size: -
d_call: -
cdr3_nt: TGTGCCAGCAGTGAGGCGGTTGGCTACACCTTC
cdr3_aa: CASSEAVGYTF

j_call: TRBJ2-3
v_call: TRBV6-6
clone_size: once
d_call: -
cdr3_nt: TGTGCCAGCAGTTTCGAGACCCCGGAGGTAGCAGATACGCAGTATTTT
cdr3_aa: CASSFETPEVADTQYF

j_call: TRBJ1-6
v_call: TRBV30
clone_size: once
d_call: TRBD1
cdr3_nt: TGTGCCTGGGGGACAGGGTCTTCCTATTCACCCCTCCACTTT
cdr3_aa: CAWGTGSSYSPLHF

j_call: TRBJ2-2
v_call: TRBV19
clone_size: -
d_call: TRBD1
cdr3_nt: TGTGCCAGTAGTATAGACGTCCGGGACAGGGGTACCGGGGAGCTGTTTTTT
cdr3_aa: CASSIDVRDRGTGELFF

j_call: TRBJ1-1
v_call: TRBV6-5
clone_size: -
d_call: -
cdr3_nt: TGTGCCAGCAGTTACACCGGGAGCTTGGACACTGAAGCTTTCTTT
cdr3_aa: CASSYTGSLDTEAFF

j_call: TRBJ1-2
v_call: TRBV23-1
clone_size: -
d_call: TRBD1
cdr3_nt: TGCGCCAGCAGTCAATCTGGACAGGCACACTATGGCTACACCTTC
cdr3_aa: CASSQSGQAHYGYTF

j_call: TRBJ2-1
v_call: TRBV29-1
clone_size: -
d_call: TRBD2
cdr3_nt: TGCAGCGTTAAGATGAATTCGGGACTAGCGGGGGGGGAGCAGTTCTTC
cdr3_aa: CSVKMNSGLAGGEQFF

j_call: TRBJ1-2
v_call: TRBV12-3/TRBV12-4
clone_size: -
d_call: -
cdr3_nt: TGTGCCAGCAGTTTTAGCTACTATGGCTACACCTTC
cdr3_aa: CASSFSYYGYTF

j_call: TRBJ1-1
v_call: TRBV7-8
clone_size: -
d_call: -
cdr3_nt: TGTGCCAGCAGCCATGGACGGTTGACTATGAACACTGAAGCTTTCTTT
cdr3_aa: CASSHGRLTMNTEAFF

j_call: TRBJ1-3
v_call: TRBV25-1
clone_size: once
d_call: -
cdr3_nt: TGTGCCAGCAGGGTTACAGGGTTGACAAACACCATATATTTT
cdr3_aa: CASRVTGLTNTIYF

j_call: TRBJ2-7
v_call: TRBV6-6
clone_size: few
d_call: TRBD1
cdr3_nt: TGTGCCAGCGGGACAGTGAGCTCCTACGAGCAGTACTTC
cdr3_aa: CASGTVSSYEQYF

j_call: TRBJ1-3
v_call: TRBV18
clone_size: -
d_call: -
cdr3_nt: TGTGCCAGCTCACTCGATGCGCGCGGAAACACCATATATTTT
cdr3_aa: CASSLDARGNTIYF

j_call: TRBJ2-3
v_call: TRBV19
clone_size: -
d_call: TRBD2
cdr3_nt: TGTGCCAGTAGTAGCGGGGGGGCCGCAGATACGCAGTATTTT
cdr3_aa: CASSSGGAADTQYF

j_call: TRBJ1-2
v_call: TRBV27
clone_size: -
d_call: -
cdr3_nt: TGTGCCAGCAGTTTATCCGGCTATGGCTACACCTTC
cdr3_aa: CASSLSGYGYTF

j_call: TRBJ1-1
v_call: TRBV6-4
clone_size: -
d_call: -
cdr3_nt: TGTGCCAGCAGACCCAGGGGTGGGAACACTGAAGCTTTCTTT
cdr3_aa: CASRPRGGNTEAFF

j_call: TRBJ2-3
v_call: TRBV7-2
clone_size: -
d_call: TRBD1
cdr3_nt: TGTGCCAGCAGCTTAGATCTTATTGGGGACAGTGCCCCCACAGATACGCAGTATTTT
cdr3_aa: CASSLDLIGDSAPTDTQYF

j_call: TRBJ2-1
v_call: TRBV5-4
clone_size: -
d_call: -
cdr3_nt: TGTGCCAGCAGCACACAGGGTGGCAATGAGCAGTTCTTC
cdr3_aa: CASSTQGGNEQFF

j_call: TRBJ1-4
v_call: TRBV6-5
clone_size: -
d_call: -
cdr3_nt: TGTGCCAGCAGTCTCACAGGGTCGGAAGAGGGACTGTTTTTT
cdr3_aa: CASSLTGSEEGLFF

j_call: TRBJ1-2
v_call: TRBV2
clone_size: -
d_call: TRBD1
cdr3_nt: TGTGCCAGTCCACAGGGGGATGGCTACACCTTC
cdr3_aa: CASPQGDGYTF

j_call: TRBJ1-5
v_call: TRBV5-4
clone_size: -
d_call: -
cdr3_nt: TGTGCCAGCAGCTCGGACAGCCTCAATCAGCCCCAGCATTTT
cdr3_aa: CASSSDSLNQPQHF

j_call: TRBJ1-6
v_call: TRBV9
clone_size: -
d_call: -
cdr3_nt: TGTGCCAGCAGCGTAGCTGGGGGCCGTAATTCACCCCTCCACTTT
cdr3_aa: CASSVAGGRNSPLHF

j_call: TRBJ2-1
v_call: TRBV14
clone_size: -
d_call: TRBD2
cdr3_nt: TGTGCCAGCAGCCATGAACGGAACGCGGGACTAGCGGGGGGCCCTAGAACCAATGAGCAGTTCTTC
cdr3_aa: CASSHERNAGLAGGPRTNEQFF

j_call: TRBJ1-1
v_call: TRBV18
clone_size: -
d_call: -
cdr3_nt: TGTGCCAGCTCACCTTTGGACAGGAACACTGAAGCTTTCTTT
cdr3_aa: CASSPLDRNTEAFF